There are many counts of the clone carrying this T cell receptor beta chain. The sample comes from a study of T-cell reconstitution after alpha-beta-depleted transplantation in children. The V and J ends lost 5 bases and 2 bases respectively, with 24 bases between them. The CDR3 is 19 amino acids. CDR1 and CDR2 (germline): SGHAT, FQDESV (reference sequence). Unique molecular identifiers were incorporated during preparation of the TCRbeta library. TCRdb analysed the PCR reads with MiXCR anew, one entry per CDR3 protein. The table lists about 240,000 distinct CDR3 sequences, around 13% of them singletons.

The genes are TRBV11-1 and TRBJ1-4, with D possibly being TRBD1 (6 bases). The sequence derives from a human donor who donated a stem cell graft to a child with acute lymphoblastic leukemia. The sample was PBMCs from the stem cell graft donor, taken from the stem cell graft. DNA of the CDR3: TGTGCCAGCAGCCCACCTGGGGCAGGGGATTTGGAGACTAATGAAAAACTGTTTTTT. Protein: CASSPPGAGDLETNEKLFF.